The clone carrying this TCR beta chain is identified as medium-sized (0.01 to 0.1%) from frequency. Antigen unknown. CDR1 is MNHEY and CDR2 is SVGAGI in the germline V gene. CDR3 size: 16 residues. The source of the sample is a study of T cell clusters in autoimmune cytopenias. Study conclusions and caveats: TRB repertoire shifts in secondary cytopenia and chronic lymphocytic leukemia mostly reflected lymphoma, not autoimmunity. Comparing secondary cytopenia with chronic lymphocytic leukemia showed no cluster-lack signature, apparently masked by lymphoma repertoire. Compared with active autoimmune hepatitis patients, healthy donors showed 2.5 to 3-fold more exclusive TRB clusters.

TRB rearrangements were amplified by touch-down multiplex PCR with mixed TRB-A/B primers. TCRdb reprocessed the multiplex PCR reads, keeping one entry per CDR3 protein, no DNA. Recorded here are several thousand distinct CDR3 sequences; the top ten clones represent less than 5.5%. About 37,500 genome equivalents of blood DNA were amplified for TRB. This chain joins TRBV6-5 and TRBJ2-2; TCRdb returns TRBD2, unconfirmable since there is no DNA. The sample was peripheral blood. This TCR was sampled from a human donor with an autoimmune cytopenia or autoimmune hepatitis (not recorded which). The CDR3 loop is CASSGGGRSNTGELFF.